The clone carrying this T cell receptor (beta chain) was detected only a few times. Its antigen is still unknown. These data are taken from a study of cytomegalovirus exposure and HLA in healthy donors. Regarding the study as a whole: As a later analysis revealed, the rate of TCR association differed by HLA locus, with DRB1 most and HLA-C fewest.

With 60 Vbeta and 13 Jbeta primers, the PCR was carried out. TCRdb keeps only in-frame clones here, not all; method: immunoSEQ multiplex PCR. The top ten hold under 15% of the sample, which has about 160,000 clones, around 81% seen once. CDR1 is SNHLY and CDR2 is FYNNEI in the germline V gene. V was pared by 8 bases and J by 8 bases, with 12 bases of the junction left unmatched. This CDR3 has 14 residues. The sequenced sample was PBMCs. The sequence came from a woman in her fifties or sixties in good health and CMV-seronegative. The chain couples TRBV2 to TRBJ1-2; 9 bases agree with TRBD1. CDR3 sequence reads: CASRGDRALYGYTF. CDR3 in DNA: TGTGCCAGCCGTGGGGACAGGGCGCTATACGGCTACACCTTC.